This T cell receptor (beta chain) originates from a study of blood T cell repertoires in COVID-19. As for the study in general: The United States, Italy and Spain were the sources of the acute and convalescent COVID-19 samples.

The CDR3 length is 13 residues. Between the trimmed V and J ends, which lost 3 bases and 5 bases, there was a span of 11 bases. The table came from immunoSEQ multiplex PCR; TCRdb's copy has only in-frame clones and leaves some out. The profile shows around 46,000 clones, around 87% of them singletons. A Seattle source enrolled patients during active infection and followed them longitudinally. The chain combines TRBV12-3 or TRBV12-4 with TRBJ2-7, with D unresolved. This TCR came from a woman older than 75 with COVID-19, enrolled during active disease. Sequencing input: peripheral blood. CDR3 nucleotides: TGTGCCAGCAGTTTCGGAGAAAATAACGAGCAGTACTTC. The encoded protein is CASSFGENNEQYF.